The 12 T cell receptor beta chains below all came from one sample that was sequenced in a study of cytomegalovirus exposure and HLA in healthy donors. The PCR ran on 60 Vbeta and 13 Jbeta primers. Data came from immunoSEQ multiplex PCR; TCRdb stores just in-frame clones and leaves some out. The sample yields 200,000 to 250,000 clones, less than 85% seen once. The sequenced material came from PBMCs. These receptor sequences come from a man younger than 30 in good health and CMV-seronegative.

V gene TRBV7-8 combines with J gene TRBJ1-1; TRBD1 matches 9 bases. Losses at the gene ends were 1 base for V and 3 bases for J; bases not matched to a gene: 0. The CDR3 runs 14 residues. The germline V gene encodes CDR1 SGHVS and CDR2 FQNEAQ. The CDR3 coding sequence is TGTGCCAGCAGCTTAGGGACAGGGGACACTGAAGCTTTCTTT. As protein: CASSLGTGDTEAFF. Drawing the rest from reference TRBV7-8 and TRBJ1-1, the complete variable domain is GAGVSQSPRYKVAKRGQDVALRCDPISGHVSLFWYQQALGQGPEFLTYFQNEAQLDKSGLPSDRFFAERPEGSVSTLKIQRTQQEDSAVYLCASSLGTGDTEAFFGQGTRLTVV.

As concerns this clone: Distinct nucleotide sequences in the sample also encode this CDR3. V is TRBV27 and J is TRBJ1-4, with 8 nucleotides matching TRBD1. CDR3 length: 13 residues. CDR1 and CDR2 (germline): MNHEY, SMNVEV (reference sequence). The V gene end was trimmed by 6 bases and the J gene end by 4 bases; junction bases not matched to a gene: 1. CDR3: CASSDRGNEKLFF. In DNA, the CDR3 is TGTGCCAGCAGCGACAGGGGTAATGAAAAACTGTTTTTT.

This chain joins TRBV2 and TRBJ2-1; TRBD2 is a possible D gene (6 bases). CDR1 is SNHLY, CDR2 FYNNEI, per germline. The CDR3 totals 14 residues. V dropped 4 bases and J dropped 6 bases, with 13 bases sitting between them. The CDR3: CASSVSLASNEQFF. CDR3 DNA sequence: TGTGCCAGCAGTGTTAGTCTAGCGAGCAATGAGCAGTTCTTC.

This clone was seen only once. The V call is TRBV12-5, the J call TRBJ2-1; the match to TRBD2 covers 15 bases. Germline V lookup: CDR1 LGHNT, CDR2 FRNRAP. V lost 6 bases, J lost 7 bases, and 4 bases stayed unmatched. CDR3 length: 15 amino acids. The CDR3 region is CASGPGLAGGNEQFF. The CDR3 DNA sequence: TGTGCTAGTGGACCCGGACTAGCGGGAGGGAATGAGCAGTTCTTC. Looking up the rest from reference TRBV12-5 and TRBJ2-1 gives the full variable domain: DARVTQTPRHKVTEMGQEVTMRCQPILGHNTVFWYRQTMMQGLELLAYFRNRAPLDDSGMPKDRFSAEMPDATLATLKIQPSEPRDSAVYFCASGPGLAGGNEQFFGPGTRLTVL.

In DNA, the CDR3 is TGTGCCAGCAGCCCCCGACAGGCCCTAGGGCAGTACTTC. Translation gives CASSPRQALGQYF. The chain recombines TRBV6-5 with TRBJ2-7, with a weak D call TRBD1 (6 bases). The CDR3 is 13 residues long. V was shortened by 6 bases and J by 9 bases, with 18 bases between the two germline ends. In germline, CDR1 is MNHEY, CDR2 SVGAGI.

The chain couples TRBV5-1 to TRBJ2-7; 9 bases agree with TRBD1. Germline V CDR1 and CDR2: SGHRS, YFSETQ. With 4 bases clipped from V and 6 bases from J, the junction kept 5 bases outside the gene matches. CDR3 length: 13 residues. Here the CDR3 reads CASSAGQGTEQYF. As DNA, the CDR3 is TGCGCCAGCAGCGCCGGACAGGGGACCGAGCAGTACTTC. The whole variable domain, remainder taken from reference TRBV5-1 and TRBJ2-7, is KAGVTQTPRYLIKTRGQQVTLSCSPISGHRSVSWYQQTPGQGLQFLFEYFSETQRNKGNFPGRFSGRQFSNSRSEMNVSTLELGDSALYLCASSAGQGTEQYFGPGTRLTVT.

This clone was picked up a small number of times. The chain links TRBV7-3 to TRBJ1-2, with D possibly TRBD1 on 6 matching bases. In germline, CDR1 is SGHTA, CDR2 FQGTGA. Trimming took 5 bases from V and 2 from J, leaving 9 bases between them. There are 13 residues in the CDR3. Written as DNA, the CDR3 is TGTGCCAGCAGCGCCGGGACAAACTATGGCTACACCTTC. It codes for CASSAGTNYGYTF. Combining the CDR3 with reference TRBV7-3 and TRBJ1-2 gives the whole variable domain GAGVSQTPSNKVTEKGKYVELRCDPISGHTALYWYRQSLGQGPEFLIYFQGTGAADDSGLPNDRFFAVRPEGSVSTLKIQRTERGDSAVYLCASSAGTNYGYTFGSGTRLTVV.

This clone was found a few times. The chain recombines TRBV18 with TRBJ2-7; TRBD2 matches at 10 bases. In germline, CDR1 is KGHSH, CDR2 LQKENI. Trimming cost V 4 bases and J 3 bases; bases outside gene matches: 6. The CDR3 runs to 15 residues. The CDR3 DNA follows: TGTGCCAGCTCACAAACTAGCGGGATCGACTACGAGCAGTACTTC. Protein: CASSQTSGIDYEQYF.

This clone was seen more than once but under ten times. This chain joins TRBV14 and TRBJ2-7; 11 bases are a match to TRBD1. The CDR3 totals 17 residues. Germline CDR1 is SGHDN and CDR2 is FVKESK. V lost 1 base and J lost 2; bases outside the gene matches: 7. This CDR3 is CASSQVHGTGGTYEQYF. Here the CDR3 DNA reads TGTGCCAGCAGCCAAGTACACGGGACAGGGGGGACCTACGAGCAGTACTTC. The full variable domain, completed using reference TRBV14 and TRBJ2-7, is EAGVTQFPSHSVIEKGQTVTLRCDPISGHDNLYWYRRVMGKEIKFLLHFVKESKQDESGMPNNRFLAERTGGTYSTLKVQPAELEDSGVYFCASSQVHGTGGTYEQYFGPGTRLTVT.

The chain recombines TRBV6-1 with TRBJ2-1, with TRBD1 matching 9 bases. The CDR3 has 15 residues. V was clipped by 6 bases and J by 7 bases; unmatched bases: 10. The germline CDR1 and CDR2 sequences are MNHNS and SASEGT. The CDR3, as DNA: TGTGCCAGCAGCAAGGGGGGGACAGGGAAGAATGAGCAGTTCTTC. Amino acids: CASSKGGTGKNEQFF.

The chain links TRBV18 to TRBJ2-7, with a possible D match to TRBD2 (6 bases). V lost 0 bases to trimming and J lost 3 bases, with 6 bases between them. This CDR3 is 13 amino acids long. Per the germline V gene, CDR1 is KGHSH and CDR2 is LQKENI. CDR3 bases: TGTGCCAGCTCACCACCGACTAGCTACGAGCAGTACTTC. Its protein product is CASSPPTSYEQYF.

Written as DNA, the CDR3 is TGCAGCGTTGAGAGGCCGAAGTCCTACAATGAGCAGTTCTTC. It translates to CSVERPKSYNEQFF. V and J are TRBV29-1 and TRBJ2-1; no reliable D call. This CDR3 comprises 14 residues. V dropped 3 bases and J dropped 1 base, with 10 bases sitting between them. Germline CDR1 reads SQVTM; CDR2 reads ANQGSEA.